These 29 T cell receptor beta chains originate from one sample sequenced in a study of regulatory T cells in long-lasting Graves disease. Sequencing libraries for TCR beta were prepared with iRepertoire HTBI primers and Arm-PCR of CDR3 regions. Each CDR3 protein is one row after TCRdb ran MiXCR on the multiplex PCR reads. This sample carries 350,000 to 450,000 distinct CDR3 sequences, 15% of them seen once, and the ten largest clones take over 7%. This sample's time point: newly diagnosed GD, antithyroid drugs for less than 3 months. RNA extracted from PBMCs served as the sequencing template. These same records also appear under a second study, on T cells in Graves' hyperthyroidism and ophthalmopathy.

The sequencing used peripheral blood mononuclear cells (PBMCs), collected at new diagnosis, from a patient treated with antithyroid drugs. These receptors were taken from a woman aged 40 to 49 with Graves disease.

The sample holds many counts of this clonotype. The rearrangement links TRBV6-5 to TRBJ2-2, with a weak D call TRBD2 (5 bases). Germline V gene lookup returns CDR1 MNHEY and CDR2 SVGAGI. V dropped 0 bases and J dropped 0 bases, with 17 bases sitting between them. The CDR3 loop spans 19 amino acids. The CDR3 loop is CASSYSRVRELSNTGELFF. CDR3 bases: TGTGCCAGCAGTTACTCGAGAGTTCGGGAACTCTCGAACACCGGGGAGCTGTTTTTT.

This chain uses TRBV10-3 with TRBJ1-5; TRBD1 matches 7 bases. J lost 2 bases, V lost 10 bases, and 2 bases had no gene match. The CDR3 runs to 12 residues. Germline values: CDR1 ENHRY, CDR2 SYGVKD. In DNA form, the CDR3 reads TGTGCCAGCGGGACAGGCAATCAGCCCCAGCATTTT. The encoded protein is CASGTGNQPQHF.

In its sample, this clonotype was seen many times. The rearrangement uses TRBV7-9 and TRBJ2-1; D remains unclear. Germline V lookup: CDR1 SEHNR, CDR2 FQNEAQ (reference sequence). This CDR3 has 14 residues. V was pared by 2 bases and J by 4 bases, with 9 bases between. CDR3 nucleotides: TGTGCCAGCAGCTTAAGGAGTCGATACAATGAGCAGTTCTTC. It translates to CASSLRSRYNEQFF.

The chain has TRBV11-2 and TRBJ2-7; TRBD1 is a possible D gene (5 bases). The CDR3 has 15 residues. V lost 5 bases, J lost 10 bases, and 24 bases lay in between. Germline V CDR1 and CDR2: SGHAT, FQNNGV. In nucleotides, the CDR3 is TGTGCCAGCAGCACAGGACCTACGATGAAAGGGGAACAGTACTTC. Protein product: CASSTGPTMKGEQYF.

There are many counts of this clonotype. An end of the junction does not agree with germline; a read error may underlie this. The chain recombines TRBV12-3 or TRBV12-4 with TRBJ1-1; D ambiguous. There are 11 residues in the CDR3. As DNA, the CDR3 is TGTGCCAGCAGTTTCGGGCAGGCGGTGAAATTT. Protein sequence: CASSFGQAVKF.

Many counts were recorded for this clonotype. The chain combines TRBV11-2 with TRBJ2-5; unclear D gene. Trimming shortened V by 5 bases and J by 3 bases, and 16 bases separated the two germline ends. This CDR3 has 15 amino acids. CDR1 and CDR2 from the germline V gene are SGHAT and FQNNGV. The DNA of the CDR3 is TGTGCCAGCAGCCGCTGGCAGGTTGGGGAAGAGACCCAGTACTTC. Translation gives CASSRWQVGEETQYF.

V and J are TRBV19 and TRBJ2-7; a possible D gene is TRBD2 (5 bases). Germline loops: CDR1 LNHDA, CDR2 SQIVND (reference sequence). V shed 3 bases and J shed 0 bases, with 9 bases lying between them. The CDR3 runs to 14 residues. The CDR3 is CASSMRASSYEQYF. The CDR3 DNA reads as TGTGCCAGTAGTATGCGGGCGAGCTCCTACGAGCAGTACTTC.

This clonotype came up many times. The V call is TRBV7-2, the J call TRBJ2-2, with 8 nucleotides matching TRBD2. Trimming took 0 bases from V and 2 from J; bases not matched to a gene: 5. CDR1 and CDR2 from the germline V gene are SGHTA and FQGNSA. The CDR3 covers 17 residues. The CDR3 DNA reads TGTGCCAGCAGCTTAGCGGGGGGACTAGACAACACCGGGGAGCTGTTTTTT. It specifies CASSLAGGLDNTGELFF. The full variable domain, rest sourced from reference TRBV7-2 and TRBJ2-2, is GAGVSQSPSNKVTEKGKDVELRCDPISGHTALYWYRQSLGQGLEFLIYFQGNSAPDKSGLPSDRFSAERTGGSVSTLTIQRTQQEDSAVYLCASSLAGGLDNTGELFFGEGSRLTVL.

In this sample, this clonotype turned up a few times. CDR3 region: CASSLDIGQETQYF. The CDR3 DNA sequence: TGTGCCAGCAGCTTGGATATCGGGCAAGAGACCCAGTACTTC. J is TRBJ2-5 and V is TRBV5-4, with unresolved D. The length of the CDR3 is 14 residues. Looked up from germline, CDR1 is SGHNT and CDR2 is YYREEE (reference sequence). V was shortened by 0 bases and J by 2 bases, with 8 bases between the two germline ends.

This clonotype was seen more than once but under ten times. The genes are TRBV20-1 and TRBJ2-4, with a possible D match to TRBD1 (6 bases). Deletions cut 4 bases from V and 5 bases from J, with 12 bases between. This CDR3 is built from 13 residues. Per germline, CDR1 DFQATT and CDR2 SNEGSKA (reference sequence). The CDR3 DNA sequence: TGCAGTGCTATACATAACAGGGAAAACATTCAGTACTTC. Translation gives CSAIHNRENIQYF.

This clonotype was recorded a few times. The chain joins TRBV28 to TRBJ2-2; D unresolved. In germline, CDR1 is MDHEN, CDR2 SYDVKM. The CDR3 consists of 15 residues. Trimming removed 5 bases at V and 1 base at J, with 11 bases between. The CDR3 loop is CASSPLMGNTGELFF. DNA of the CDR3: TGTGCCAGCAGTCCCTTAATGGGGAACACCGGGGAGCTGTTTTTT.

This clonotype was counted ten times or more. This chain uses TRBV12-3 or TRBV12-4 with TRBJ2-1, with TRBD2 matching 9 bases. J was trimmed by 2 bases and V by 6 bases; bases with no gene match: 5. This CDR3 spans 15 amino acids. The CDR3 region has the DNA TGTGCCAGCAGGATTAGCGGGAGCGCCTACAATGAGCAGTTCTTC. Protein: CASRISGSAYNEQFF.

This clonotype was counted many times. V usage is TRBV5-1 and J usage is TRBJ2-2, with 9 bases that match TRBD1. The V gene's germline CDR1 is SGHRS and CDR2 YFSETQ. J was trimmed by 7 bases and V by 4 bases; bases with no gene match: 8. The CDR3 covers 15 residues. CDR3 loop: CASSAQQGAFGELFF. CDR3 bases: TGCGCCAGCAGCGCCCAACAGGGGGCTTTCGGGGAGCTGTTTTTT.

This clonotype showed up just a few times. V is TRBV6-1 and J is TRBJ2-1; TRBD2 matches at 7 bases. Germline V CDR1 and CDR2: MNHNS, SASEGT. The CDR3 is 15 residues long. J gave up 2 bases and V 1 base, and 2 bases lay outside the gene matches. CDR3 amino acids: CASSEGTSPYNEQFF. In DNA form, the CDR3 reads TGTGCCAGCAGTGAAGGGACTAGTCCCTACAATGAGCAGTTCTTC.

This clonotype was detected only once. The chain joins TRBV11-3 to TRBJ1-5, with TRBD1 matching 7 bases. The CDR3 runs 15 residues. The J segment lost 2 bases and the V segment lost 7 bases, leaving 8 bases of the junction unmatched. Looked up from germline, CDR1 is SGHNT and CDR2 is YENEEA. The CDR3 loop is CASIFTGAGNQPQHF. CDR3 DNA sequence: TGTGCCAGCATTTTCACAGGGGCGGGCAATCAGCCCCAGCATTTT.

This clonotype was found a few times. The chain links TRBV5-1 to TRBJ2-2; D unclear. The CDR3 runs 15 residues. The germline CDR1 and CDR2 sequences are SGHRS and YFSETQ. V lost 1 base and J lost 5, with 12 bases in between. The CDR3 sequence: CASSLRQDGTGELFF. CDR3 nucleotides: TGCGCCAGCAGCTTGCGTCAGGATGGGACCGGGGAGCTGTTTTTT.

V usage is TRBV4-1 and J usage is TRBJ2-7; maybe TRBD2 (6 bases). CDR1 is MGHRA, CDR2 YSYEKL, per germline. The CDR3 covers 16 residues. V was pared by 2 bases and J by 7 bases, with 21 bases between. CDR3 region: CASSQPGLGTYNEQYF. CDR3 coding DNA: TGCGCCAGCAGCCAACCGGGACTCGGAACCTACAATGAGCAGTACTTC.

The sample holds many counts of this clonotype. CDR3 nucleotides: TGTGCCAGCCAAAGTTTAGGGGGACAGTACTACGAGCAGTACTTC. As protein: CASQSLGGQYYEQYF. The genes are TRBV28 and TRBJ2-7, with 7 positions matching TRBD1. Germline lookup yields CDR1 MDHEN and CDR2 SYDVKM. The CDR3 has 15 residues. Trimming removed 8 bases from V and 3 bases from J; junction bases left unmatched: 13.

This clonotype has ten or more counts. The rearrangement links TRBV12-3 or TRBV12-4 to TRBJ2-1; D unclear. Deletions cut 6 bases from V and 0 bases from J, with 18 bases between. The CDR3 contains 17 residues. The CDR3 region is CASSRETTESSYNEQFF. For the CDR3, the DNA is TGTGCCAGCAGCCGCGAAACTACCGAGAGCTCCTACAATGAGCAGTTCTTC.

This clonotype appeared many times. The chain couples TRBV30 to TRBJ2-5, with a weak D call TRBD2 (6 bases). Between the trimmed V and J ends, which lost 3 bases and 6 bases, there was a span of 17 bases. This CDR3 has 14 amino acids. Per the germline V gene, CDR1 is GTSNPN and CDR2 is SVGIG (reference sequence). The CDR3 bases are TGTGCCTGGAGCAAGAATAGCGCGGGGCAGACCCAGTACTTC. Protein: CAWSKNSAGQTQYF. Full variable domain (rest looked up from reference TRBV30 and TRBJ2-5): SQTIHQWPATLVQPVGSPLSLECTVEGTSNPNLYWYRQAAGRGLQLLFYSVGIGQISSEVPQNLSASRPQDRQFILSSKKLLLSDSGFYLCAWSKNSAGQTQYFGPGTRLLVL.

This clonotype was detected many times. The chain joins TRBV20-1 to TRBJ2-1; tentative D call: TRBD1 (6 bases). The germline V and J ends were trimmed by 0 bases and 5 bases, with 17 bases remaining between them. Germline-derived CDR1 and CDR2 are DFQATT and SNEGSKA (reference sequence). This CDR3 is built from 16 residues. The CDR3 DNA is TGCAGTGCTAGAGACGAAAGACAGGTTTCGGACAATGAGCAGTTCTTC. Translating it yields CSARDERQVSDNEQFF.

This clonotype was picked up many times. This chain uses TRBV2 with TRBJ1-2; 12 bases align to TRBD1. V shed 7 bases and J 4 bases; nucleotides not matched to a gene: 7. Per the germline V gene, CDR1 is SNHLY and CDR2 is FYNNEI. The CDR3 is 15 residues long. This CDR3 is CASKPGQGAGYGYTF. CDR3 DNA: TGTGCCAGCAAACCGGGACAGGGGGCTGGCTATGGCTACACCTTC. Drawing the rest from reference TRBV2 and TRBJ1-2, the complete variable domain is EPEVTQTPSHQVTQMGQEVILRCVPISNHLYFYWYRQILGQKVEFLVSFYNNEISEKSEIFDDQFSVERPDGSNFTLKIRSTKLEDSAMYFCASKPGQGAGYGYTFGSGTRLTVV.

This chain uses TRBV6-2 or TRBV6-3 with TRBJ2-1, with TRBD1 matching over 8 bases. CDR3 length: 13 residues. J was trimmed by 6 bases and V by 11 bases; bases with no gene match: 9. Germline CDR1 MNHEY, CDR2 SVGEGT. CDR3 sequence reads: CAGRQGAGNEQFF. The CDR3 nucleotides read TGTGCCGGGAGGCAGGGGGCTGGCAATGAGCAGTTCTTC.

This clonotype has at least ten counts. The rearrangement links TRBV12-3 or TRBV12-4 to TRBJ2-7; D unclear. Between the trimmed V and J ends, which lost 1 base and 0 bases, there was a span of 10 bases. The CDR3 has 15 residues. Here the CDR3 reads CASSLEYGPSYEQYF. DNA for the CDR3: TGTGCCAGCAGTTTAGAGTATGGACCCTCCTACGAGCAGTACTTC.

This clonotype was seen a handful of times. The chain combines TRBV11-2 with TRBJ2-6, with D possibly TRBD1 on 5 matching bases. The CDR3 runs 16 residues. Germline V gene data show CDR1 as SGHAT and CDR2 as FQNNGV. Trimming pared 1 base from V and 4 bases from J, leaving 11 bases between. The CDR3 sequence is CASSLVAGSGANVLTF. The CDR3 region has the DNA TGTGCCAGCAGCTTAGTAGCAGGGTCGGGGGCCAACGTCCTGACTTTC.

The chain uses TRBV6-5 and TRBJ2-5; D is possibly TRBD1 or TRBD2 (6 bases each). The germline gives CDR1 MNHEY, CDR2 SVGAGI. V was clipped by 0 bases and J by 5 bases, with 13 bases between them. The CDR3 contains 15 residues. CDR3 nucleotides: TGTGCCAGCAGTTACTCGTGGCAGGGGAGGGAGACCCAGTACTTC. Protein: CASSYSWQGRETQYF.

The chain joins TRBV7-2 to TRBJ2-7; D remains unclear. From germline, CDR1 is SGHTA and CDR2 FQGNSA. CDR3 length: 13 amino acids. The V gene lost 5 bases and the J gene lost 5 bases, with 13 bases spanning the gap. CDR3 loop: CASSETSTDEQYF. For the CDR3, the DNA is TGTGCCAGCAGCGAAACCTCAACGGACGAGCAGTACTTC. The complete variable domain, with remaining parts taken from reference TRBV7-2 and TRBJ2-7, reads GAGVSQSPSNKVTEKGKDVELRCDPISGHTALYWYRQSLGQGLEFLIYFQGNSAPDKSGLPSDRFSAERTGGSVSTLTIQRTQQEDSAVYLCASSETSTDEQYFGPGTRLTVT.

The rearrangement uses TRBV4-3 and TRBJ2-5; 9 bases agree with TRBD1. The CDR3 spans 15 residues. Germline CDR1 LGHNA, CDR2 YSLEER. The V gene end was trimmed by 4 bases and the J gene end by 5 bases; junction bases not matched to a gene: 8. The CDR3 bases are TGCGCCAGCAGCCCCACAGGGGGCTGGTTGGAGACCCAGTACTTC. This codes for CASSPTGGWLETQYF.

In regard to this clonotype: One base away lies a much larger clone, so this may be a sequencing read error. The CDR3 bases are TGTGCCAGCAGCTTTGGGGGAGTAAGAAATGAGCAGTTCTTC. Encoded protein: CASSFGGVRNEQFF. The chain joins TRBV11-1 to TRBJ2-1; D may be TRBD1 or TRBD2 (5 bases each). Germline CDR1 and CDR2: SGHAT and FQDESV (reference sequence). The V and J ends lost 3 bases and 7 bases respectively, with 13 bases between them. The CDR3 has 14 residues.